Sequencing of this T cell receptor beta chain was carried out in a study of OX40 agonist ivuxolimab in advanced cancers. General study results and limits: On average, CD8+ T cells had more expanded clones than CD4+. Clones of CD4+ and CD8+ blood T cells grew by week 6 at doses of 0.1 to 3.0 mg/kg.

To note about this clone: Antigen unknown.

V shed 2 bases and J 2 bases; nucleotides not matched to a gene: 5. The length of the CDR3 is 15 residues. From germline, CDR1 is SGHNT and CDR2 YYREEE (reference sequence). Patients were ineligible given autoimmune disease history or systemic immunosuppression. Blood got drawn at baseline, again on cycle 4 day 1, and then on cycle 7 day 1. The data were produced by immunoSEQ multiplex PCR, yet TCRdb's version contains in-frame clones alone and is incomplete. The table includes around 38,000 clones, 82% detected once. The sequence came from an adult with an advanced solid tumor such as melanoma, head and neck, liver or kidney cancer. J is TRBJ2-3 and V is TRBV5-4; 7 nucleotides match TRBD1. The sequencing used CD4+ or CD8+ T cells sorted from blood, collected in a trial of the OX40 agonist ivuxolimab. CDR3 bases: TGTGCCAGCAGCTTCGCCAGGGGGACCACAGATACGCAGTATTTT. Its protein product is CASSFARGTTDTQYF.